The 24 T cell receptor beta chains reported below all come from one sample, sequenced in a study of T cells in women clearing cervical HPV infection. The method was immunoSEQ multiplex PCR; TCRdb's version includes in-frame clones alone and lacks a portion of them. Its listing shows about 36,000 clones. Sequenced input: blood buffy coat. The receptor set was obtained from a woman aged 18-69 years with a cervical HPV16 infection that either progressed to CIN3+ or cleared (not recorded which).

The CDR3 loop reads CASSPQGTRRDEQFF. Partial CDR3 DNA: TGTGCCAGCAGCCCCCAGGGCACTCGCCGCGATGAG. The chain employs TRBV7-3 and TRBJ2-1; D might be TRBD1 (5 bases). Read data end 3 residues before the CDR3 end; the end is taken from the germline J gene. This CDR3 spans 15 amino acids. V lost 5 bases and J 8 bases, leaving 19 bases between the germline ends. Germline CDR1 and CDR2: SGHTA and FQGTGA.

To note about this clone: The CDR3 extends 3 residues past the end of the read, so its final part is completed from the germline J gene. The chain recombines TRBV28 with TRBJ1-5; 7 nucleotides match TRBD1. The CDR3 contains 15 residues. V lost 5 bases, J lost 4 bases, and 8 bases stayed unmatched. The germline gives CDR1 MDHEN, CDR2 SYDVKM. The chain's CDR3 is CASSPQGGGNQPQHF. The CDR3 bases that were read are TGTGCCAGCAGTCCCCAGGGGGGAGGTAATCAGCCC.

Details on this clone: The read falls 3 residues short of the CDR3 end, and the missing part is taken from the germline J gene. J is TRBJ2-3 and V is TRBV7-3, with a possible D match to TRBD2 (5 bases). V was pared by 4 bases and J by 0 bases, with 14 bases between. The CDR3 is 16 amino acids. Germline V CDR1 and CDR2: SGHTA, FQGTGA. CDR3 amino acids: CASSSGPDYSTDTQYF. CDR3 DNA, as far as it was read: TGTGCCAGCAGCTCCGGCCCCGACTACAGCACAGATACG.

A note on this clone: The read terminates 3 residues before the CDR3 end, so the remaining end is supplied by the germline J gene. The chain couples TRBV5-5 to TRBJ1-5; D remains ambiguous. CDR1 and CDR2 (germline): SGHKS, YYEKEE (reference sequence). The CDR3 runs 13 residues. The V end lost 4 bases, the J end lost 5 bases, and 10 bases lay between the germline ends. The sequenced CDR3 bases are TGTGCCAGCAGCGCTGACATCGATCAGCCC. This sequence encodes CASSADIDQP. The full-length CDR3 reads as CASSADIDQPQHF.

Comments on this clone: The sequenced fragment ends 3 residues before the CDR3 boundary, so the rest is inferred from the germline J gene. This sequence joins TRBV18 and TRBJ1-2; possibly TRBD1 for D (6 bases). Trimming stripped 5 bases from V and 7 bases from J, with 14 bases between. CDR1 is KGHSH and CDR2 is LQKENI in the germline V gene. This CDR3 has 13 amino acids. Incomplete CDR3 DNA: TGTGCCAGCTCATCCGATAGGGACACTGGC. Amino acids: CASSSDRDTG. Given in full, the CDR3 is CASSSDRDTGYTF.

The part of the CDR3 DNA that was read is TGTGCCAGCAGTGGCGGGACAGGGGGCGTAGGAACTGAA. Its protein is CASSGGTGGVGTE. The full CDR3 reads CASSGGTGGVGTEAFF. V and J are TRBV6-1 and TRBJ1-1, with TRBD1 matching 12 bases. Read data end 3 residues before the CDR3 end; the end is taken from the germline J gene. The CDR3 runs to 16 residues. J was trimmed by 5 bases and V by 4 bases; bases with no gene match: 8. Germline V lookup: CDR1 MNHNS, CDR2 SASEGT.

On this clone itself: Read coverage stops 3 residues before the CDR3 terminus; the germline J gene supplies the remainder. This chain uses TRBV7-2 with TRBJ2-3, with D perhaps matching TRBD1 (6 bases). With 2 bases removed from V and 5 bases from J, the gap between germline ends came to 11 bases. The CDR3 loop spans 14 amino acids. Germline V lookup: CDR1 SGHTA, CDR2 FQGNSA. The CDR3: CASSLRPRGDTQYF. The CDR3 DNA, read in part, is TGTGCCAGCAGCTTACGGCCCAGGGGAGATACG.

Comment on this clone: The read stops 3 residues short of the end of the CDR3; the missing end is completed from the germline J gene. Other DNA sequences in the same sample also yield this CDR3. The V gene is TRBV20-1, the J gene TRBJ2-3, with TRBD2 matching 9 bases. Germline V lookup: CDR1 DFQATT, CDR2 SNEGSKA (reference sequence). Trimming took 0 bases from V and 3 from J; bases not matched to a gene: 1. CDR3 length: 14 residues. The CDR3 DNA, read in part, is TGCAGTGCTAGAGACAGCGGGGGGACAGATACG. It yields the protein CSARDSGGTDT. The CDR3 as a whole reads CSARDSGGTDTQYF.

Concerning this clone itself: The read ends 3 residues shy of where the CDR3 ends; the end is completed using the germline J gene. Other DNA sequences within the sample encode an identical CDR3. The chain joins TRBV4-2 to TRBJ2-6; D is uncertain. The CDR3 contains 15 residues. V shed 0 bases and J shed 0 bases, with 3 bases lying between them. Per the germline V gene, CDR1 is LGHNA and CDR2 is YNFKEQ. Here the CDR3 reads CASSQDSSGANVLTF. The part of the CDR3 DNA that was read is TGTGCCAGCAGCCAAGACAGCTCTGGGGCCAACGTC.

Comment on this clone: Read coverage stops 3 residues before the CDR3 terminus; the germline J gene supplies the remainder. This chain links TRBV7-9 with TRBJ1-1; D ambiguous. Trimming removed 4 bases at V and 0 bases at J, with 9 bases between. Germline CDR1 reads SEHNR; CDR2 reads FQNEAQ (reference sequence). This CDR3 has 14 residues. CDR3 DNA, as far as it was read: TGTGCCAGCAGCTCCCAGGCCTTGAACACTGAA. It encodes CASSSQALNTE. The full-length CDR3 reads as CASSSQALNTEAFF.

About this clone itself: With the read ending 3 residues before the CDR3 end, the germline J gene is used to fill in that end. The chain employs TRBV30 and TRBJ2-4; 11 bases line up with TRBD1. This CDR3 contains 14 residues. Per the germline V gene, CDR1 is GTSNPN and CDR2 is SVGIG (reference sequence). The part of the CDR3 DNA that was read is TGTGCCTGGAGTCCCGGACAGGGGGCACGGGGT. Protein sequence: CAWSPGQGARG. The entire CDR3 protein reads CAWSPGQGARGQYF.

Of note for this clone: The read ends 3 residues before the CDR3 terminus; that terminus is restored from the germline J gene. The genes are TRBV29-1 and TRBJ2-7; TRBD1 matches 10 bases. CDR1 and CDR2 from the germline V gene are SQVTM and ANQGSEA. This CDR3 is 14 amino acids long. V lost 6 bases, J lost 0 bases, and 5 bases stayed unmatched. Here the CDR3 reads CSVPTGGPSYEQYF. The part of the CDR3 DNA that was read is TGCAGCGTGCCGACAGGGGGCCCCTCCTACGAG.

To note about this clone: Read sequence stops 3 residues before the CDR3 end, and the germline J gene provides the missing end. The rearrangement uses TRBV19 and TRBJ2-1, with TRBD2 matching over 13 bases. Germline loops: CDR1 LNHDA, CDR2 SQIVND (reference sequence). This CDR3 contains 17 residues. The trim removed 6 bases at V and 7 bases at J, leaving 12 bases unmatched. The CDR3 here is CASRGTSGTGPMNEQFF. The sequenced CDR3 bases are TGTGCCAGTAGGGGGACTAGCGGGACCGGACCTATGAATGAG.

About this clone itself: The CDR3 end lies 3 residues beyond the end of the read and is filled in from the germline J gene. The chain is built from TRBV5-1 and TRBJ1-3; D not resolved. CDR1 is SGHRS, CDR2 YFSETQ, per germline. Trimming cost V 4 bases and J 0 bases, with 14 bases left between them. This CDR3 contains 16 residues. CDR3 in amino acids: CASSPRVKYSGNTIYF. The CDR3 DNA, read in part, is TGCGCCAGCAGCCCGAGGGTCAAATACTCTGGAAACACC.

Details on this clone: The sequence runs out 3 residues before the end of the CDR3; the remainder is reconstructed from the germline J gene. The rearrangement joins TRBV6-4 to TRBJ2-1; possible D gene TRBD1, 6 bases. Germline lookup yields CDR1 MRHNA and CDR2 SNTAGT. V lost 6 bases to trimming and J lost 0 bases, with 12 bases between them. The CDR3 loop spans 15 amino acids. CDR3 residues: CASSPDRSSYNEQFF. CDR3 DNA (partial): TGTGCCAGCAGCCCCGACAGGAGCTCCTACAATGAG.

About this clone: The CDR3 goes on 3 residues after the read ends, and that part is filled in from the germline J gene. The chain recombines TRBV28 with TRBJ2-1, with 15 bases aligning to TRBD2. Germline V lookup: CDR1 MDHEN, CDR2 SYDVKM. V dropped 6 bases and J dropped 6; count of bases not matched to a gene: 9. The CDR3 loop spans 17 amino acids. CDR3: CASSAPGTSGRLNEQFF. The sequenced CDR3 bases are TGTGCCAGCAGCGCGCCCGGGACTAGCGGGAGGCTCAATGAG.

This clone shows up as large (0.1 to 1%) by frequency. Sequencing ends 3 residues short of the CDR3 end; the germline J gene provides the rest. The chain uses TRBV6-1 and TRBJ2-7, with TRBD2 identical over 7 bases. CDR1 and CDR2 from the germline V gene are MNHNS and SASEGT. The CDR3 length is 14 residues. V shed 2 bases and J 3 bases; nucleotides not matched to a gene: 4. The CDR3 reads CASSEWLADYEQYF. CDR3 DNA, as far as it was read: TGTGCCAGCAGTGAATGGCTAGCGGACTACGAG.

As for this clone: Read data end 3 residues before the CDR3 end; the end is taken from the germline J gene. V and J are TRBV7-2 and TRBJ2-5; D is unresolved. The CDR3 has 15 residues. V was shortened by 4 bases and J by 0 bases, with 12 bases between the two germline ends. Germline CDR1 and CDR2: SGHTA and FQGNSA. CDR3 protein: CASSSQPGYQETQYF. The DNA read from the CDR3 is TGTGCCAGCAGCTCCCAGCCAGGTTACCAAGAGACC.

In regard to this clone: The CDR3 end falls 3 residues outside the read, so it is completed with the germline J gene. V is TRBV7-6 and J is TRBJ2-5; 9 positions match TRBD1. CDR3 length: 15 residues. Germline CDR1 is SGHVS and CDR2 is FNYEAQ. J was trimmed by 4 bases and V by 5 bases; bases with no gene match: 8. CDR3 loop: CASSGTGPPIETQYF. The sequenced CDR3 bases are TGTGCCAGCAGCGGGACAGGGCCCCCCATAGAGACC.

Note on this clone: The sequenced fragment ends 3 residues before the CDR3 boundary, so the rest is inferred from the germline J gene. The gene calls are TRBV20-1 and TRBJ1-2; D is possibly TRBD1 (5 bases). Trimming shortened V by 4 bases and J by 3 bases, and 15 bases separated the two germline ends. The germline gives CDR1 DFQATT, CDR2 SNEGSKA (reference sequence). This CDR3 has 14 residues. CDR3 DNA (partial): TGCAGTGCTACCCATGCTAGGGGATACTATGGC. It codes for CSATHARGYYG. The CDR3 as a whole reads CSATHARGYYGYTF.

Comments on this clone: The read halts 3 residues ahead of the CDR3 end, with the missing end drawn from the germline J gene. The chain links TRBV20-1 to TRBJ2-7, with 11 nucleotides matching TRBD2. Germline V CDR1 and CDR2: DFQATT, SNEGSKA (reference sequence). This CDR3 is built from 15 residues. V shed 6 bases, J shed 3 bases, and the junction held 10 bases outside the gene matches. The chain's CDR3 is CSAETVTSGIYEQYF. The sequenced CDR3 bases are TGCAGTGCCGAAACCGTGACTAGCGGGATCTACGAG.

CDR3 sequence: CASSYLRDRAGNTIYF. The covered CDR3 bases are TGTGCCAGCAGTTACCTCCGGGACAGGGCTGGAAACACC. The V call is TRBV6-2 or TRBV6-3, the J call TRBJ1-3, with 9 bases matching TRBD1. The read halts 3 residues ahead of the CDR3 end, with the missing end drawn from the germline J gene. The germline gives CDR1 MNHEY, CDR2 SVGEGT. There are 16 residues in the CDR3. V lost 2 bases to trimming and J lost 2 bases; unmatched junction nucleotides: 4.

Concerning this clone: The CDR3 end is not reached by the read, which stops 3 residues before it; the germline J gene fills it in. The chain couples TRBV6-4 to TRBJ1-6; D not certain. Germline CDR1 and CDR2: MRHNA and SNTAGT. CDR3 size: 15 residues. The V end lost 0 bases, the J end lost 10 bases, and 13 bases lay between the germline ends. The CDR3 sequence is CASSDSNGGGSPLHF. The part of the CDR3 DNA that was read is TGTGCCAGCAGTGACTCGAACGGCGGTGGGTCACCC.

About this clone itself: The read halts 3 residues ahead of the CDR3 end, with the missing end drawn from the germline J gene. V usage is TRBV5-6 and J usage is TRBJ2-7; TRBD1 aligns across 12 bases. V lost 4 bases, J lost 5 bases, and 4 bases stayed unmatched. The CDR3 has 14 amino acids. Germline CDR1 reads SGHDT; CDR2 reads YYEEEE. CDR3 amino acids: CASSGTGGADEQYF. CDR3 DNA (partial): TGTGCCAGCAGCGGGACAGGGGGCGCGGACGAG.